The 20 T cell receptor beta chains below all came from one sample that was sequenced in a study of CD8+ T cells in alopecia areata listed by TCRdb under 2018. This specimen's time point label, interpreted: around 24 weeks on oral tofacitinib. The intended sense of this specimen's treatment or condition label: oral pan-JAK inhibitor, 5-10 mg twice daily. Libraries were constructed by the immunoSEQ multiplex PCR assay. RNA was extracted from all samples and reverse transcribed into cDNA as template for TCR sequencing. TCRdb provides this immuneACCESS table in a form limited to in-frame rearrangements. Some clones are lacking; in checked studies, under half of them reflect an unresolved V gene, and why the rest are absent is not known. Within this sample are more than 90,000 clones, with roughly three fifths of them counted one time only. Jointly, the top ten make up 9.5% to 15% of the sample. Material: CD8+ T cells sorted from blood, obtained at week 24, from a patient treated with tofacitinib. These receptors all stem from a human donor with alopecia areata.

This clone was seen only a few times. The chain is built from TRBV7-9 and TRBJ2-4, with D possibly matching TRBD2 (6 bases). Germline V CDR1 and CDR2: SEHNR, FQNEAQ (reference sequence). CDR3 length: 15 amino acids. Trimming shortened V by 5 bases and J by 8 bases, and 19 bases separated the two germline ends. The CDR3 loop reads CASSPAVGGVDIQYF. The CDR3, as DNA: TGTGCCAGCAGCCCCGCGGTCGGAGGGGTTGACATTCAGTACTTC.

In nucleotides, the CDR3 is TGTGCCAGCAGCTCTCCCGGGACAATGAACACCGGGGAGCTGTTTTTT. Protein sequence: CASSSPGTMNTGELFF. V gene TRBV5-4 combines with J gene TRBJ2-2; D may be TRBD1 (6 bases). With 3 bases removed from V and 1 base from J, the gap between germline ends came to 13 bases. The length of the CDR3 is 16 residues. Germline lookup yields CDR1 SGHNT and CDR2 YYREEE (reference sequence).

This clone has a single count. The rearrangement uses TRBV30 and TRBJ2-7; D is ambiguous. CDR3 length: 13 residues. Germline CDR1 GTSNPN, CDR2 SVGIG (reference sequence). V lost 2 bases and J 2 bases, leaving 10 bases between the germline ends. CDR3 in DNA: TGTGCCTGGAGTCTCGACGGTACCTACGAGCAGTACTTC. Protein sequence: CAWSLDGTYEQYF.

V gene TRBV11-2 combines with J gene TRBJ2-7, with a possible D match to TRBD1 (6 bases). The V gene lost 1 base and the J gene lost 2 bases, with 9 bases spanning the gap. Germline V CDR1 and CDR2: SGHAT, FQNNGV. The CDR3 totals 14 residues. CDR3 sequence reads: CASSLVTGAYEQYF. The CDR3 DNA reads as TGTGCCAGCAGCTTAGTGACAGGAGCCTACGAGCAGTACTTC.

This sequence joins TRBV7-9 and TRBJ1-1; no definite D call. This CDR3 is built from 15 residues. Germline V gene data show CDR1 as SEHNR and CDR2 as FQNEAQ (reference sequence). V dropped 1 base and J dropped 6 bases, with 15 bases sitting between them. The CDR3 sequence: CASSLDLGGLAEAFF. CDR3 in DNA: TGTGCCAGCAGCTTAGACCTGGGTGGGTTAGCTGAAGCTTTCTTT.

This chain connects TRBV30 to TRBJ1-1; D is unresolved. The germline gives CDR1 GTSNPN, CDR2 SVGIG (reference sequence). The CDR3 length is 14 residues. The ends were cut back, 1 base at V and 0 bases at J, with 9 bases in the middle. CDR3 bases: TGTGCCTGGAGTGCGGGATACTTGAACACTGAAGCTTTCTTT. As protein: CAWSAGYLNTEAFF.

The chain recombines TRBV5-6 with TRBJ2-7, with 8 bases lining up with TRBD1. CDR3 length: 14 amino acids. Trimming cost V 3 bases and J 3 bases; bases outside gene matches: 5. From germline, CDR1 is SGHDT and CDR2 YYEEEE. The CDR3 here is CASSYGTGFYEQYF. The CDR3, as DNA: TGTGCCAGCAGCTATGGGACAGGCTTCTACGAGCAGTACTTC. Looking up the rest from reference TRBV5-6 and TRBJ2-7 gives the full variable domain: DAGVTQSPTHLIKTRGQQVTLRCSPKSGHDTVSWYQQALGQGPQFIFQYYEEEERQRGNFPDRFSGHQFPNYSSELNVNALLLGDSALYLCASSYGTGFYEQYFGPGTRLTVT.

The chain links TRBV21-1 to TRBJ2-3; the table assigns TRBD1, which was not confirmed against the DNA. TRBV21-1 is listed as a pseudogene. The length of the CDR3 is 17 residues. As DNA, the CDR3 is TGTGCCAGCAGCAATGGGGTTAGAGGTAACAGGGCAGATACGCAGTATTTT. Translated, it gives CASSNGVRGNRADTQYF.

The chain is built from TRBV4-1 and TRBJ2-7; tentative D call: TRBD1 (6 bases). Germline V gene lookup returns CDR1 MGHRA and CDR2 YSYEKL. The CDR3 runs to 15 residues. Trimming shortened V by 7 bases and J by 5 bases, and 21 bases separated the two germline ends. CDR3 amino acids: CASTTTTGLTDEQYF. The CDR3 DNA sequence: TGCGCCAGCACCACTACTACAGGGCTTACCGACGAGCAGTACTTC.

The chain recombines TRBV25-1 with TRBJ1-2, with D possibly TRBD1 on 5 matching bases. Trimming shortened V by 3 bases and J by 6 bases, and 8 bases separated the two germline ends. This CDR3 has 12 residues. The germline V gene has CDR1 MGHDK and CDR2 SYGVNS. In nucleotides, the CDR3 is TGTGCCAGCAGTGAGGGACGGCATGGCTACACCTTC. Protein sequence: CASSEGRHGYTF.

J is TRBJ1-4 and V is TRBV23-1; TRBD1 might be the D (6 bases). TRBV23-1 is designated an ORF whose function remains uncertain. The CDR3 runs to 11 residues. The CDR3 reads CFPGQNEKLFF. The CDR3 nucleotides are TGCTTCCCAGGACAGAATGAAAAACTGTTTTTT.

This clone was found a few times. V usage is TRBV6-5 and J usage is TRBJ2-7; perhaps TRBD1 as D (5 bases). The CDR3 has 13 residues. The V end lost 2 bases, the J end lost 5 bases, and 10 bases lay between the germline ends. From germline, CDR1 is MNHEY and CDR2 SVGAGI. The CDR3 sequence is CASSYIGADEQYF. The CDR3 DNA sequence: TGTGCCAGCAGTTACATTGGGGCCGACGAGCAGTACTTC.

V is TRBV6-5 and J is TRBJ2-5, with 8 nucleotides matching TRBD1. The V gene end was trimmed by 6 bases and the J gene end by 4 bases; junction bases not matched to a gene: 7. The CDR3 has 14 amino acids. The germline V gene encodes CDR1 MNHEY and CDR2 SVGAGI. CDR3 sequence: CASRPQTGAETQYF. The CDR3 nucleotides are TGTGCCAGCAGACCTCAGACAGGGGCAGAGACCCAGTACTTC.

The gene calls are TRBV6-5 and TRBJ2-1, with no clear D. Between the trimmed V and J ends, which lost 6 bases and 4 bases, there was a span of 4 bases. The CDR3 contains 11 residues. The germline CDR1 and CDR2 sequences are MNHEY and SVGAGI. The CDR3 sequence: CASSQYNEQFF. The CDR3 DNA follows: TGTGCCAGCAGCCAATACAATGAGCAGTTCTTC.

J is TRBJ2-1 and V is TRBV7-9; TRBD1 might be the D (5 bases). The length of the CDR3 is 14 residues. Germline CDR1 SEHNR, CDR2 FQNEAQ (reference sequence). Between the trimmed V and J ends, which lost 0 bases and 4 bases, there was a span of 7 bases. For the CDR3, the DNA is TGTGCCAGCAGCTTAGCGACAGAATACAATGAGCAGTTCTTC. Encoded protein: CASSLATEYNEQFF.

The rearrangement uses TRBV11-2 and TRBJ1-2; D possibly corresponds to TRBD1 (5 bases). The CDR3 is 13 residues long. Germline CDR1 and CDR2: SGHAT and FQNNGV. The V end was cut by 5 bases, the J end by 6 bases, with 13 bases between. Written as DNA, the CDR3 is TGTGCCAGCAGCCCGGGGCCTCGCCATGGCTACACCTTC. Its protein is CASSPGPRHGYTF.

The rearrangement uses TRBV7-8 and TRBJ2-3; 9 bases align to TRBD2. The V segment lost 6 bases and the J segment 3 bases; nucleotides outside the gene matches: 4. Germline CDR1 and CDR2: SGHVS and FQNEAQ. This CDR3 is built from 14 residues. The CDR3 nucleotides read TGTGCCAGCAGTTCTGGACTAGCGACAGATACGCAGTATTTT. Amino acid sequence: CASSSGLATDTQYF.

This clone was observed a handful of times. V and J are TRBV27 and TRBJ1-3, with 9 positions matching TRBD1. The trim removed 5 bases at V and 1 base at J, leaving 6 bases unmatched. From germline, CDR1 is MNHEY and CDR2 SMNVEV (reference sequence). The CDR3 is 16 amino acids. The CDR3 DNA sequence: TGTGCCAGCAGTCCCTGGACAGGGGCGTCTGGAAACACCATATATTTT. It yields the protein CASSPWTGASGNTIYF.

The rearrangement links TRBV4-2 to TRBJ2-3; no definite D call. Trimming removed 7 bases at V and 2 bases at J, with 7 bases between. The CDR3 extends over 12 amino acids. Germline assignment: CDR1 LGHNA and CDR2 YNFKEQ. The CDR3 bases are TGTGCCAGCACAGGTGACACAGATACGCAGTATTTT. Translation gives CASTGDTDTQYF.

This clone was observed many times. The chain employs TRBV2 and TRBJ2-7; unclear D gene. Germline V lookup: CDR1 SNHLY, CDR2 FYNNEI. Trimming cost V 4 bases and J 2 bases, with 18 bases left between them. CDR3 length: 16 residues. The CDR3 region is CASSGSRYDGPYEQYF. CDR3 in DNA: TGTGCCAGCAGTGGAAGCCGCTACGATGGGCCCTACGAGCAGTACTTC. Full variable domain (outside the CDR3, taken from reference TRBV2 and TRBJ2-7): EPEVTQTPSHQVTQMGQEVILRCVPISNHLYFYWYRQILGQKVEFLVSFYNNEISEKSEIFDDQFSVERPDGSNFTLKIRSTKLEDSAMYFCASSGSRYDGPYEQYFGPGTRLTVT.